This T cell receptor beta chain was sequenced in a study of breast tumors, draining lymph nodes, adjacent tissues. Breast cancer patients provided tissue from their axillary draining lymph nodes. This clonotype was detected ten times or more. This CDR3 is built from 14 residues. From germline, CDR1 is SQVTM and CDR2 ANQGSEA. Germline trimming cut 7 bases from V and 4 bases from J; bases unmatched to any gene: 6. One entry per CDR3 protein, called by TCRdb with MiXCR from the multiplex PCR reads. The sample yields approximately 190,000 distinct CDR3 sequences, approximately 33% seen once. The rearrangement links TRBV29-1 to TRBJ2-3, with 12 positions matching TRBD2. Sample: axillary lymph node tissue. The source is a female donor with breast cancer. Some clones in this sample may be carry-over from other donors' samples. The CDR3 sequence is CSGGASGGADTQYF. The CDR3 DNA is TGCAGCGGGGGAGCTAGCGGGGGGGCAGATACGCAGTATTTT.